Each of the 30 T cell receptor beta chains below was sequenced from the same sample in a study of T-cell reconstitution after alpha-beta-depleted transplantation in children. Researchers prepared the TCRbeta library using unique molecular identifiers, the study reports. TCRdb re-derived calls from the PCR reads in MiXCR, one entry per CDR3 protein. In the table there are fewer than 750,000 distinct CDR3 sequences, roughly 23% of which are singletons. Sequencing used PBMCs, mostly from graft donor cells, obtained 360 days after TCRalphabeta/CD19-depleted stem cell transplant. The receptors were gathered from a boy under two years old who had a stem cell transplant for acute myeloid leukemia, so the T cells may come from the graft donor.

The chain recombines TRBV7-2 with TRBJ1-3, with D tentatively TRBD1 (5 bases). The V end lost 3 bases, the J end lost 3 bases, and 9 bases lay between the germline ends. The CDR3 has 14 amino acids. The germline gives CDR1 SGHTA, CDR2 FQGNSA. The CDR3 DNA is TGTGCCAGCAGCTTCGGGGGGATTGGAAACACCATATATTTT. Residues: CASSFGGIGNTIYF. Using reference TRBV7-2 and TRBJ1-3 for the parts outside the CDR3, the full variable domain is GAGVSQSPSNKVTEKGKDVELRCDPISGHTALYWYRQSLGQGLEFLIYFQGNSAPDKSGLPSDRFSAERTGGSVSTLTIQRTQQEDSAVYLCASSFGGIGNTIYFGEGSWLTVV.

This clonotype appeared many times. The chain combines TRBV18 with TRBJ2-3; D might be TRBD2 (7 bases). Germline V CDR1 and CDR2: KGHSH, LQKENI. V lost 0 bases and J lost 3, with 13 bases in between. The CDR3 consists of 16 residues. The CDR3 protein is CASSPPRGGGTDTQYF. The CDR3 DNA reads TGTGCCAGCTCACCACCGAGGGGAGGGGGAACAGATACGCAGTATTTT.

This clonotype was observed many times. The rearrangement uses TRBV5-6 and TRBJ1-1; 9 positions agree with TRBD1. The CDR3 contains 13 residues. Losses at the gene ends were 5 bases for V and 8 bases for J; bases not matched to a gene: 7. Germline loops: CDR1 SGHDT, CDR2 YYEEEE. CDR3 amino acids: CASRPGQGTEAFF. CDR3 DNA sequence: TGTGCCAGCAGGCCGGGACAGGGCACCGAAGCTTTCTTT.

Only a few counts were recorded for this clonotype. The rearrangement joins TRBV18 to TRBJ2-7; D ambiguous. CDR1 and CDR2 from the germline V gene are KGHSH and LQKENI. The V end was cut by 0 bases, the J end by 4 bases, with 13 bases between. The CDR3 spans 15 residues. CDR3 nucleotides: TGTGCCAGCTCACCACCGCGAACAAGGGCTTACGAGCAGTACTTC. Amino acids: CASSPPRTRAYEQYF.

The rearrangement joins TRBV12-3 or TRBV12-4 to TRBJ2-2; 7 bases fit TRBD1. The V gene end was trimmed by 5 bases and the J gene end by 6 bases; junction bases not matched to a gene: 12. The CDR3 consists of 16 residues. CDR3 sequence: CASSQPGQFPSGELFF. The CDR3, as DNA: TGTGCCAGCAGTCAACCGGGACAGTTCCCCTCCGGGGAGCTGTTTTTT.

This clonotype has just a few counts. The chain's CDR3 is CAISSAGQGSYNEQFF. CDR3 sequence (DNA): TGTGCCATCAGCTCCGCCGGACAGGGATCCTACAATGAGCAGTTCTTC. V gene TRBV10-3 combines with J gene TRBJ2-1, with 8 bases aligning to TRBD1. V lost 6 bases, J lost 1 base, and 8 bases stayed unmatched. The CDR3 covers 16 residues. The germline V gene encodes CDR1 ENHRY and CDR2 SYGVKD.

This clonotype was counted once. J is TRBJ1-5 and V is TRBV7-9, with no clear D. Trimming shortened V by 5 bases and J by 4 bases, and 12 bases separated the two germline ends. CDR3 length: 14 residues. Per the germline V gene, CDR1 is SEHNR and CDR2 is FQNEAQ (reference sequence). CDR3 protein: CASSQKRQNQPQHF. The CDR3, as DNA: TGTGCCAGCAGCCAGAAGAGGCAGAATCAGCCCCAGCATTTT.

This clonotype appeared a few times. The V gene is TRBV7-2, the J gene TRBJ1-2, with 10 bases identical to TRBD1. Per germline, CDR1 SGHTA and CDR2 FQGNSA. Trimming cost V 4 bases and J 8 bases; bases outside gene matches: 16. CDR3 length: 17 amino acids. CDR3 protein: CASSYPPGQGVGGGYTF. CDR3 nucleotides: TGTGCCAGCAGCTACCCTCCTGGACAGGGGGTAGGCGGCGGCTACACCTTC.

The V call is TRBV20-1, the J call TRBJ2-3, with TRBD2 matching 12 bases. CDR3 length equals 15 residues. In germline, CDR1 is DFQATT, CDR2 SNEGSKA (reference sequence). The junction had 3 bases not matched to a gene; V was cut back by 1 base and J by 4 bases. The CDR3, as DNA: TGCAGTGCTAGAGTTACTAGCGGGGGGCCAGATACGCAGTATTTT. Its protein product is CSARVTSGGPDTQYF.

This chain uses TRBV5-1 with TRBJ2-3; D may be TRBD2 (6 bases). Germline V gene lookup returns CDR1 SGHRS and CDR2 YFSETQ. Trimming stripped 1 base from V and 2 bases from J, with 11 bases between. The CDR3 loop spans 15 amino acids. CDR3 amino acids: CASSLRRLDTDTQYF. The CDR3 DNA sequence: TGCGCCAGCAGCTTGAGGCGACTAGACACAGATACGCAGTATTTT. Full variable domain (remainder filled in from reference TRBV5-1 and TRBJ2-3): KAGVTQTPRYLIKTRGQQVTLSCSPISGHRSVSWYQQTPGQGLQFLFEYFSETQRNKGNFPGRFSGRQFSNSRSEMNVSTLELGDSALYLCASSLRRLDTDTQYFGPGTRLTVL.

At least ten counts were recorded for this clonotype. This rearrangement joins TRBV15 to TRBJ2-1; TRBD1 matches 10 bases. Trimming at V came to 9 bases and at J to 7 bases, leaving 12 bases not matched to a gene. The CDR3 runs 15 residues. Per the germline V gene, CDR1 is LNHNV and CDR2 is YYDKDF (reference sequence). In nucleotides, the CDR3 is TGTGCCACTTCTCCCCCGGGACAGGGGTTGAATGAGCAGTTCTTC. Its translation is CATSPPGQGLNEQFF.

This clonotype was seen at least ten times. The chain is built from TRBV28 and TRBJ1-1; D might be TRBD1 (6 bases). CDR3 size: 14 residues. Germline V lookup: CDR1 MDHEN, CDR2 SYDVKM. V was clipped by 6 bases and J by 1 base, with 12 bases between them. Here the CDR3 DNA reads TGTGCCAGCAGATCCGACAGGCCGAACACTGAAGCTTTCTTT. Amino acids: CASRSDRPNTEAFF.

This clonotype was counted only a few times. The gene calls are TRBV10-3 and TRBJ2-3, with 12 bases that match TRBD2. J gave up 2 bases and V 3 bases, and 9 bases lay outside the gene matches. Germline lookup yields CDR1 ENHRY and CDR2 SYGVKD. This CDR3 is built from 18 residues. The CDR3 protein is CAISDPDASGGDTDTQYF. In nucleotides, the CDR3 is TGTGCCATCAGTGACCCTGATGCTAGCGGGGGGGACACAGATACGCAGTATTTT.

This clonotype was picked up many times. The chain employs TRBV20-1 and TRBJ2-1; 9 positions agree with TRBD2. V dropped 1 base and J dropped 6; count of bases not matched to a gene: 10. This CDR3 has 16 amino acids. Germline values: CDR1 DFQATT, CDR2 SNEGSKA (reference sequence). The CDR3 sequence: CSARGLRLADPNEQFF. The CDR3 region has the DNA TGCAGTGCTAGAGGTTTGAGACTAGCGGACCCCAATGAGCAGTTCTTC.

Many counts were recorded for this clonotype. The rearrangement links TRBV18 to TRBJ2-7; D gene ambiguous. The CDR3 is 13 residues long. Germline loops: CDR1 KGHSH, CDR2 LQKENI. Trimming took 0 bases from V and 2 from J, leaving 5 bases between them. CDR3 residues: CASSPPNTYEQYF. CDR3 nucleotide sequence: TGTGCCAGCTCACCACCGAATACCTACGAGCAGTACTTC. The complete variable domain, with remaining parts taken from reference TRBV18 and TRBJ2-7, reads NAGVMQNPRHLVRRRGQEARLRCSPMKGHSHVYWYRQLPEEGLKFMVYLQKENIIDESGMPKERFSAEFPKEGPSILRIQQVVRGDSAAYFCASSPPNTYEQYFGPGTRLTVT.

The rearrangement links TRBV4-3 to TRBJ2-3; 8 bases are shared with TRBD1. In germline, CDR1 is LGHNA, CDR2 YSLEER. The junction had 13 bases not matched to a gene; V was cut back by 4 bases and J by 4 bases. The CDR3 length is 17 residues. The CDR3 loop reads CASSPHPPGQASDTQYF. The CDR3 DNA reads TGCGCCAGCAGCCCGCACCCACCGGGACAGGCCTCAGATACGCAGTATTTT.

The V gene is TRBV28, the J gene TRBJ2-3; tentative D call: TRBD2 (5 bases). The CDR3 covers 14 residues. The V gene lost 6 bases and the J gene lost 4 bases, with 14 bases spanning the gap. Per the germline V gene, CDR1 is MDHEN and CDR2 is SYDVKM. The CDR3 reads CASSPDAGPDTQYF. DNA for the CDR3: TGTGCCAGCAGCCCCGATGCGGGTCCAGATACGCAGTATTTT.

The chain joins TRBV4-1 to TRBJ2-2, with D possibly TRBD1 on 6 matching bases. V lost 1 base, J lost 4 bases, and 10 bases lay in between. This CDR3 region has 15 residues. Germline V gene sequence: CDR1 MGHRA, CDR2 YSYEKL. CDR3 loop: CASSQGLGGTGELFF. CDR3 in DNA: TGCGCCAGCAGCCAAGGTCTAGGGGGCACCGGGGAGCTGTTTTTT.

J is TRBJ2-1 and V is TRBV6-5; TRBD2 matches 7 bases. The ends lost 2 bases at V and 1 base at J; junction bases unmatched: 2. The germline CDR1 and CDR2 sequences are MNHEY and SVGAGI. The CDR3 runs to 15 residues. CDR3 region: CASSYGGGSYNEQFF. CDR3 DNA: TGTGCCAGCAGTTACGGGGGGGGTTCCTACAATGAGCAGTTCTTC.

At least ten counts were recorded for this clonotype. This rearrangement joins TRBV20-1 to TRBJ1-1; a weak D match, TRBD1 (5 bases). Germline-derived CDR1 and CDR2 are DFQATT and SNEGSKA (reference sequence). V shed 3 bases and J shed 1 base, with 9 bases lying between them. CDR3 length equals 13 residues. Here the CDR3 DNA reads TGCAGTGCTAGGGTACAGGAGAACACTGAAGCTTTCTTT. Translating gives CSARVQENTEAFF.

This clonotype was detected only a few times. The CDR3 DNA is TGTGCCAGCAGTTACCAGGGGAGTAGGAACACTGAAGCTTTCTTT. Translated: CASSYQGSRNTEAFF. V is TRBV6-5 and J is TRBJ1-1; D is perhaps TRBD1 (6 bases). The length of the CDR3 is 15 residues. V lost 2 bases, J lost 1 base, and 11 bases lay in between. CDR1 is MNHEY and CDR2 is SVGAGI in the germline V gene.

The chain joins TRBV19 to TRBJ2-2; no clear D gene. The CDR3 runs 15 residues. With 6 bases removed from V and 6 bases from J, the gap between germline ends came to 17 bases. CDR1 LNHDA and CDR2 SQIVND come from the germline V gene (reference sequence). The CDR3, as DNA: TGTGCCAGTAGCCTACAAGTCGGTGCGGCCGGGGAGCTGTTTTTT. It is translated as CASSLQVGAAGELFF.

A few counts support this clonotype. This chain links TRBV29-1 with TRBJ2-3; TRBD1 is a possible D gene (5 bases). The CDR3 covers 13 residues. Trimming removed 1 base at V and 9 bases at J, with 14 bases between. CDR1 and CDR2 from the germline V gene are SQVTM and ANQGSEA. This CDR3 is CSVEGPAPGTQYF. For the CDR3, the DNA is TGCAGCGTTGAAGGCCCCGCCCCAGGGACGCAGTATTTT.

A few counts support this clonotype. The chain recombines TRBV20-1 with TRBJ2-3, with D hard to call. V was cut by 0 bases and J by 6 bases, with 10 bases left in between. This CDR3 comprises 13 residues. The V gene's germline CDR1 is DFQATT and CDR2 SNEGSKA (reference sequence). Here the CDR3 DNA reads TGCAGTGCTAGAGATGTCTATATTGATACGCAGTATTTT. Translated: CSARDVYIDTQYF.

This clonotype showed up many times. The chain joins TRBV20-1 to TRBJ2-1, with 9 bases identical to TRBD1. J lost 5 bases, V lost 6 bases, and 14 bases had no gene match. Looked up from germline, CDR1 is DFQATT and CDR2 is SNEGSKA (reference sequence). The CDR3 sequence is 16 residues long. The CDR3: CSATGRDRVNHNEQFF. The DNA for the CDR3 is TGCAGTGCCACAGGCCGGGACAGGGTAAATCACAATGAGCAGTTCTTC.

V is TRBV13 and J is TRBJ2-3; D not resolved. CDR3 length equals 16 residues. Germline V CDR1 and CDR2: PRHDT, FYEKMQ (reference sequence). V lost 1 base and J lost 4, with 15 bases in between. The CDR3 nucleotides read TGTGCCAGCAGCTTAGCCTCAAGGGATCTCTCAGATACGCAGTATTTT. It translates to CASSLASRDLSDTQYF.

This clonotype was recorded at least ten times. The chain links TRBV20-1 to TRBJ2-7; D is undetermined. Germline V gene lookup returns CDR1 DFQATT and CDR2 SNEGSKA (reference sequence). This CDR3 is built from 14 residues. Trimming stripped 0 bases from V and 3 bases from J, with 12 bases between. This CDR3 is CSARDRTTIYEQYF. CDR3 coding DNA: TGCAGTGCTAGAGACCGGACGACCATCTACGAGCAGTACTTC.

This clonotype came up a few times. CDR3: CASSRGTIGQPQHF. In nucleotides, the CDR3 is TGTGCCAGCAGCCGCGGGACAATAGGACAGCCCCAGCATTTT. The V and J genes are TRBV7-2 and TRBJ1-5; D may be TRBD1 (6 bases). V lost 5 bases, J lost 7 bases, and 15 bases lay in between. The CDR3 runs 14 residues. Germline assignment: CDR1 SGHTA and CDR2 FQGNSA.

V is TRBV15 and J is TRBJ2-7; D is perhaps TRBD1 (6 bases). CDR1 is LNHNV, CDR2 YYDKDF, per germline (reference sequence). Deletions cut 3 bases from V and 5 bases from J, with 14 bases between. There are 14 residues in the CDR3. Written as DNA, the CDR3 is TGTGCCACCAGCAGTAAGGGGGACACTGACGAGCAGTACTTC. Protein sequence: CATSSKGDTDEQYF.

The chain uses TRBV13 and TRBJ2-3; 8 nucleotides line up with TRBD2. Germline V lookup: CDR1 PRHDT, CDR2 FYEKMQ (reference sequence). The CDR3 totals 15 residues. J gave up 8 bases and V 3 bases, and 10 bases lay outside the gene matches. CDR3 nucleotides: TGTGCCAGCAGCTTCCCTAGCGGGTGGACAACTACGCAGTATTTT. It translates to CASSFPSGWTTTQYF.